One sample yielded the 18 T cell receptor beta chains listed below, sequenced in a study of cytomegalovirus exposure and HLA in healthy donors. Profiling relied on immunoSEQ multiplex PCR, and the TCRdb table lists in-frame clones only, not all of them. This sample has over 200,000 clones, with over 80% found just once. The sequenced material came from PBMCs. The origin of the receptors is a woman aged 30 to 39 in good health and CMV-seropositive.

The V and J genes are TRBV7-9 and TRBJ2-7, with no clear D. CDR3 size: 12 residues. Germline CDR1 SEHNR, CDR2 FQNEAQ (reference sequence). The germline V and J ends were trimmed by 5 bases and 6 bases, with 11 bases remaining between them. The CDR3 loop is CASSLTAVEQYF. DNA of the CDR3: TGTGCCAGCAGCCTAACCGCCGTCGAGCAGTACTTC.

J is TRBJ2-1 and V is TRBV30, with TRBD1 identical over 8 bases. This CDR3 is 12 amino acids long. CDR1 and CDR2 from the germline V gene are GTSNPN and SVGIG (reference sequence). Trimming took 5 bases from V and 7 from J; bases not matched to a gene: 4. This CDR3 reads CAWGQGPNEQFF. The DNA of the CDR3 is TGTGCCTGGGGACAGGGACCGAATGAGCAGTTCTTC. Drawing the rest from reference TRBV30 and TRBJ2-1, the complete variable domain is SQTIHQWPATLVQPVGSPLSLECTVEGTSNPNLYWYRQAAGRGLQLLFYSVGIGQISSEVPQNLSASRPQDRQFILSSKKLLLSDSGFYLCAWGQGPNEQFFGPGTRLTVL.

This rearrangement joins TRBV6-6 to TRBJ2-3; 9 bases fit TRBD1. The CDR3 sequence is 15 residues long. Germline CDR1 MNHNY, CDR2 SVGAGI (reference sequence). V lost 5 bases, J lost 4 bases, and 7 bases stayed unmatched. The CDR3 nucleotides are TGTGCCAGCAGTGAGCCGGGACAGGGAGCAGATACGCAGTATTTT. Its translation: CASSEPGQGADTQYF.

This clone was observed a few times. The rearrangement links TRBV10-3 to TRBJ2-7, with TRBD2 matching over 8 bases. Germline CDR1 ENHRY, CDR2 SYGVKD. The CDR3 loop spans 16 amino acids. V shed 2 bases and J 5 bases; nucleotides not matched to a gene: 11. The CDR3 reads CAISESNSGRVDEQYF. The CDR3 DNA reads TGTGCCATCAGTGAGAGTAACAGCGGGAGAGTCGACGAGCAGTACTTC.

In DNA, the CDR3 is TGTGCCAGCAGCCTGGACGTCGCCTATGGCTACACCTTC. Protein sequence: CASSLDVAYGYTF. This chain uses TRBV7-9 with TRBJ1-2, with D unresolved. CDR3 length: 13 residues. Germline V CDR1 and CDR2: SEHNR, FQNEAQ (reference sequence). Trimming stripped 5 bases from V and 4 bases from J, with 11 bases between.

The V call is TRBV28, the J call TRBJ1-2; possibly TRBD1 for D (5 bases). In germline, CDR1 is MDHEN, CDR2 SYDVKM. V was cut by 7 bases and J by 4 bases, with 10 bases left in between. The CDR3 runs 12 residues. CDR3 loop: CASNLGAYGYTF. CDR3 bases: TGTGCCAGCAACTTAGGGGCCTATGGCTACACCTTC.

The chain combines TRBV5-4 with TRBJ1-2; D perhaps matches TRBD1 (6 bases). Germline loops: CDR1 SGHNT, CDR2 YYREEE (reference sequence). The V gene lost 2 bases and the J gene lost 10 bases, with 12 bases spanning the gap. There are 12 residues in the CDR3. The CDR3 reads CASSFRGADYTF. DNA for the CDR3: TGTGCCAGCAGCTTTAGGGGGGCAGACTACACCTTC.

This chain connects TRBV13 to TRBJ2-5; no firm D call. Germline V gene lookup returns CDR1 PRHDT and CDR2 FYEKMQ (reference sequence). The CDR3 spans 14 residues. Between the trimmed V and J ends, which lost 1 base and 5 bases, there was a span of 11 bases. CDR3 residues: CASSLVTRTETQYF. In nucleotides, the CDR3 is TGTGCCAGCAGCTTAGTAACCCGAACTGAGACCCAGTACTTC.

This clone was detected only a few times. The chain combines TRBV4-1 with TRBJ1-5; 7 bases fit TRBD1. This CDR3 contains 15 residues. Unmatched junction bases numbered 4, after V lost 0 bases and J lost 5 bases. Germline-derived CDR1 and CDR2 are MGHRA and YSYEKL. CDR3 sequence (DNA): TGCGCCAGCAGCCAAGATCAGACAGGGTATCAGCCCCAGCATTTT. Translated: CASSQDQTGYQPQHF.

The genes are TRBV4-1 and TRBJ2-1, with TRBD2 matching 8 bases. This CDR3 has 16 residues. V lost 0 bases and J lost 2; bases outside the gene matches: 3. Germline CDR1 reads MGHRA; CDR2 reads YSYEKL. The CDR3 nucleotides read TGCGCCAGCAGCCAAGATGTTAGCGGGACCTACAATGAGCAGTTCTTC. Its protein is CASSQDVSGTYNEQFF.

The CDR3 region is CAISELAFVVRTEAFF. The CDR3 DNA is TGTGCCATCAGTGAGCTGGCGTTCGTGGTGAGGACTGAAGCTTTCTTT. V is TRBV10-3 and J is TRBJ1-1; D unclear. V gave up 2 bases and J gave up 5 bases, with 18 bases separating them. The CDR3 contains 16 residues. Germline V gene sequence: CDR1 ENHRY, CDR2 SYGVKD.

This clone has just a few counts. This chain joins TRBV27 and TRBJ2-2; D is perhaps TRBD1 (5 bases). This CDR3 spans 14 amino acids. The V gene lost 5 bases and the J gene lost 1 base, with 8 bases spanning the gap. Germline V gene sequence: CDR1 MNHEY, CDR2 SMNVEV (reference sequence). The CDR3 DNA reads TGTGCCAGCAGTCCCCAGGGGAACACCGGGGAGCTGTTTTTT. Translation: CASSPQGNTGELFF.

This chain connects TRBV4-1 to TRBJ1-1; 11 positions agree with TRBD1. J gave up 4 bases and V 3 bases, and 10 bases lay outside the gene matches. The CDR3 is made up of 17 amino acids. CDR1 MGHRA and CDR2 YSYEKL come from the germline V gene. The DNA for the CDR3 is TGCGCCAGCAGCCAGAGGACAGGGGGCGCGATGAGCACTGAAGCTTTCTTT. Protein product: CASSQRTGGAMSTEAFF.

This chain links TRBV29-1 with TRBJ1-4; D not certain. Germline V CDR1 and CDR2: SQVTM, ANQGSEA. The V end lost 6 bases, the J end lost 5 bases, and 16 bases lay between the germline ends. The CDR3 is made up of 14 amino acids. In DNA form, the CDR3 reads TGCAGCGTCCCCGATGGTCCCAGCAATGAAAAACTGTTTTTT. It codes for CSVPDGPSNEKLFF.

This clone was counted only a few times. The chain links TRBV25-1 to TRBJ1-3; D is unresolved. The length of the CDR3 is 13 residues. With 2 bases removed from V and 0 bases from J, the gap between germline ends came to 2 bases. In germline, CDR1 is MGHDK, CDR2 SYGVNS. The CDR3 sequence is CASSEHSGNTIYF. In DNA form, the CDR3 reads TGTGCCAGCAGTGAACACTCTGGAAACACCATATATTTT.

The CDR3 loop reads CAIRAPTDGNTEAFF. As DNA, the CDR3 is TGTGCCATCAGGGCCCCGACGGACGGGAACACTGAAGCTTTCTTT. The chain employs TRBV10-3 and TRBJ1-1; D unresolved. The V end lost 6 bases, the J end lost 1 base, and 15 bases lay between the germline ends. CDR1 ENHRY and CDR2 SYGVKD come from the germline V gene. The CDR3 is made up of 15 amino acids.

The chain uses TRBV30 and TRBJ2-1, with D perhaps TRBD2 (6 bases). CDR1 is GTSNPN, CDR2 SVGIG, per germline (reference sequence). The ends were cut back, 2 bases at V and 7 bases at J, with 15 bases in the middle. The CDR3 runs to 14 residues. The CDR3 is CAWSMGNRGNEQFF. CDR3 bases: TGTGCCTGGAGTATGGGCAACCGGGGGAATGAGCAGTTCTTC.

V gene TRBV2 combines with J gene TRBJ2-1; 8 nucleotides agree with TRBD1. This CDR3 is built from 14 residues. CDR1 is SNHLY, CDR2 FYNNEI, per germline. Trimming cost V 8 bases and J 7 bases; bases outside gene matches: 10. The CDR3 region is CASAGGDAGNEQFF. CDR3 DNA: TGTGCCAGCGCAGGGGGCGATGCTGGAAATGAGCAGTTCTTC. Full variable domain (outside the CDR3, taken from reference TRBV2 and TRBJ2-1): EPEVTQTPSHQVTQMGQEVILRCVPISNHLYFYWYRQILGQKVEFLVSFYNNEISEKSEIFDDQFSVERPDGSNFTLKIRSTKLEDSAMYFCASAGGDAGNEQFFGPGTRLTVL.